This T cell receptor beta chain was identified in a study of shared clonotypes between healthy human individuals. Assay: immunoSEQ multiplex PCR; the TCRdb copy retains only in-frame clones and omits some. Of more than 2 million clones listed, approximately 95% are singletons. Germline loops: CDR1 LNHNV, CDR2 YYDKDF (reference sequence). This CDR3 comprises 13 residues. Trimming cost V 4 bases and J 4 bases, with 8 bases left between them. Terminally differentiated effector memory CD45RA+ cells were excluded from the naive CD8 cells, which were CD45RO-negative and positively selected for CCR7. V and J are TRBV15 and TRBJ1-5; the D gene is possibly TRBD1 (6 bases). Input material: naive CD8+ T cells sorted from blood. This clonotype was obtained from a man younger than 30 in good health. The CDR3 is CATSTDRNQPQHF. The CDR3 nucleotides are TGTGCCACCAGCACCGACAGGAATCAGCCCCAGCATTTT.